Sequencing of this T cell receptor (beta chain) was carried out in a study of T cell responses to AZD1222 COVID-19 vaccine. The assay was immunoSEQ multiplex PCR, and TCRdb's table has in-frame clones only and misses some. The sample comprises 99,000 or so clones, around nine tenths of which are singletons, and approximately 3% rests with the top ten. The study, taken as a whole, reports: Receipt of two AZD1222 doses was followed by a rise in Spike-specific TCR breadth and depth.

A word on this clone: What it recognizes is unknown.

Trimming stripped 5 bases from V and 3 bases from J, with 13 bases between. The CDR3 is made up of 14 amino acids. CDR1 is SNHLY and CDR2 is FYNNEI in the germline V gene. The source is an adult who received the MenACWY meningococcal vaccine as a control. The chain joins TRBV2 to TRBJ1-1; D might be TRBD1 (6 bases). This specimen consisted of peripheral blood, obtained 28 days after the second dose of the MenACWY control vaccine. In DNA form, the CDR3 reads TGTGCCAGCAGTCAAACAGGGTTCGACACTGAAGCTTTCTTT. Translation gives CASSQTGFDTEAFF. Drawing the rest from reference TRBV2 and TRBJ1-1, the complete variable domain is EPEVTQTPSHQVTQMGQEVILRCVPISNHLYFYWYRQILGQKVEFLVSFYNNEISEKSEIFDDQFSVERPDGSNFTLKIRSTKLEDSAMYFCASSQTGFDTEAFFGQGTRLTVV.